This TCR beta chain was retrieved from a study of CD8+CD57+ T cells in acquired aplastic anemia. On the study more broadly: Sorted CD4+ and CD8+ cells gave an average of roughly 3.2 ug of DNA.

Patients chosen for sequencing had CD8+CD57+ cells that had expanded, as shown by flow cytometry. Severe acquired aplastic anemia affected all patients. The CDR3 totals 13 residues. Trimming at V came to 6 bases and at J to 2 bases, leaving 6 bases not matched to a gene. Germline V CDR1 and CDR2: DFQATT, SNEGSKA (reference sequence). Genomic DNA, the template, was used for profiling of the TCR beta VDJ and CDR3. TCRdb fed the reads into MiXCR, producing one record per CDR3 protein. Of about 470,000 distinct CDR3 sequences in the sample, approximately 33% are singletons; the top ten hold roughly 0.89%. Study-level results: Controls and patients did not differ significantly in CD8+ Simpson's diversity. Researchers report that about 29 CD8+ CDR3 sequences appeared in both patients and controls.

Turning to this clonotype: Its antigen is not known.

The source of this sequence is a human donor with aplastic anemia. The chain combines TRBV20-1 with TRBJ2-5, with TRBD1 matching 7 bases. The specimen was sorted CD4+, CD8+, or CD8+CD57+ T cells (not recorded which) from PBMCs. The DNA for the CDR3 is TGCAGTGCCCGGGACAGAAAGCAAGAGACCCAGTACTTC. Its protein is CSARDRKQETQYF.